The rows below give T cell receptor beta chains drawn from one sample of a study of T cells in Graves' hyperthyroidism and ophthalmopathy. TCRdb reprocessed the multiplex PCR reads via MiXCR and lists one record per CDR3 protein. The sample records almost 600,000 distinct CDR3 sequences, around 14% being singletons. Material for sequencing was blood. The receptors come from a woman in her twenties or thirties with Graves' hyperthyroidism that later progressed to Graves' ophthalmopathy. The CDR3 runs from the conserved cysteine through the conserved F or W. The D gene is left open where the match is weak. The size field is filled for only some rows; it gives once, few, many or a size class.

v_call: TRBV4-3
clone_size: -
d_call: -
j_call: TRBJ1-1
cdr3_aa: CASSQEDWSEAFF
cdr3_nt: TGCGCCAGCAGCCAAGAGGACTGGTCTGAAGCTTTCTTT

v_call: TRBV19
clone_size: -
d_call: TRBD1
j_call: TRBJ1-4
cdr3_aa: CASSNDPGQIEKLFF
cdr3_nt: TGTGCCAGTAGTAACGATCCGGGACAGATAGAAAAACTGTTTTTT

v_call: TRBV5-1
clone_size: few
d_call: -
j_call: TRBJ2-5
cdr3_aa: CASNPGGHQETQYF
cdr3_nt: TGCGCCAGCAACCCGGGGGGACATCAAGAGACCCAGTACTTC

v_call: TRBV20-1
clone_size: many
d_call: -
j_call: TRBJ2-7
cdr3_aa: CSARDVSPYEQYF
cdr3_nt: TGCAGTGCTAGAGACGTGAGTCCCTACGAGCAGTACTTC

v_call: TRBV3-1
clone_size: many
d_call: -
j_call: TRBJ1-6
cdr3_aa: CASSQDGSSNSPLHF
cdr3_nt: TGTGCCAGCAGCCAAGACGGGTCATCAAATTCACCCCTCCACTTT

v_call: TRBV6-1
clone_size: few
d_call: TRBD1
j_call: TRBJ1-5
cdr3_aa: CASSDGTGTYSNQPQHF
cdr3_nt: TGTGCCAGCAGCGATGGGACAGGGACTTATAGCAATCAGCCCCAGCATTTT

v_call: TRBV11-2
clone_size: many
d_call: -
j_call: TRBJ2-3
cdr3_aa: CASSTWMGVTDTQYF
cdr3_nt: TGTGCCAGCAGCACCTGGATGGGGGTCACAGATACGCAGTATTTT

v_call: TRBV7-3
clone_size: few
d_call: TRBD2
j_call: TRBJ2-3
cdr3_aa: CASSLTLGRVTGGGADTQYF
cdr3_nt: TGTGCCAGCAGCTTAACATTAGGGCGTGTAACGGGAGGAGGGGCAGATACGCAGTATTTT

v_call: TRBV12-3/TRBV12-4
clone_size: many
d_call: TRBD2
j_call: TRBJ2-1
cdr3_aa: CASSAGLASYAEQFF
cdr3_nt: TGTGCCAGCAGTGCGGGACTAGCCTCTTACGCTGAGCAGTTCTTC

v_call: TRBV2
clone_size: many
d_call: -
j_call: TRBJ2-3
cdr3_aa: CASSGARGLKTDTQYF
cdr3_nt: TGTGCCAGCAGTGGGGCTAGGGGTCTTAAGACAGATACGCAGTATTTT

v_call: TRBV12-3/TRBV12-4
clone_size: many
d_call: TRBD2
j_call: TRBJ2-7
cdr3_aa: CASREREPLYEQYF
cdr3_nt: TGTGCCAGCAGGGAGCGGGAGCCCCTCTACGAGCAGTACTTC

v_call: TRBV19
clone_size: -
d_call: -
j_call: TRBJ2-7
cdr3_aa: CASSETRSYEQYF
cdr3_nt: TGTGCCAGTAGTGAGACTCGCTCCTACGAGCAGTACTTC

v_call: TRBV5-1
clone_size: many
d_call: -
j_call: TRBJ1-5
cdr3_aa: CASSLDGDMSNQPQHF
cdr3_nt: TGCGCCAGCAGCTTGGATGGGGATATGAGCAATCAGCCCCAGCATTTT

v_call: TRBV11-3
clone_size: many
d_call: -
j_call: TRBJ1-1
cdr3_aa: CASRDSSNTEAFF
cdr3_nt: TGTGCCAGCAGGGACAGCTCGAACACTGAAGCTTTCTTT

v_call: TRBV12-3/TRBV12-4
clone_size: many
d_call: TRBD2
j_call: TRBJ2-7
cdr3_aa: CASSPPSNSGRAYEQYF
cdr3_nt: TGTGCCAGCAGTCCCCCCTCGAATAGCGGGAGAGCGTACGAGCAGTACTTC

v_call: TRBV9
clone_size: few
d_call: TRBD2
j_call: TRBJ2-1
cdr3_aa: CASSVGSGRLGSYNEQFF
cdr3_nt: TGTGCCAGCAGCGTAGGTAGCGGGAGATTGGGCTCCTACAATGAGCAGTTCTTC

v_call: TRBV28
clone_size: -
d_call: TRBD1
j_call: TRBJ2-1
cdr3_aa: CASSQQGSSYNEQFF
cdr3_nt: TGTGCCAGCAGCCAACAGGGGAGTTCCTACAATGAGCAGTTCTTC

v_call: TRBV18
clone_size: few
d_call: -
j_call: TRBJ2-5
cdr3_aa: CASSPTGLQETQYF
cdr3_nt: TGTGCCAGCTCACCAACGGGACTTCAAGAGACCCAGTACTTC

v_call: TRBV4-2
clone_size: few
d_call: -
j_call: TRBJ2-4
cdr3_aa: CASSQGTVLAKNIQYF
cdr3_nt: TGTGCCAGCAGCCAAGGGACAGTCCTAGCCAAAAACATTCAGTACTTC

v_call: TRBV18
clone_size: few
d_call: -
j_call: TRBJ1-2
cdr3_aa: CASSPRDLNYGYTF
cdr3_nt: TGTGCCAGCTCACCCCGGGACCTTAACTATGGCTACACCTTC

v_call: TRBV3-1
clone_size: -
d_call: -
j_call: TRBJ2-2
cdr3_aa: CATSQGVGELFF
cdr3_nt: TGTGCCACCTCACAGGGAGTCGGGGAGCTGTTTTTT

v_call: TRBV30
clone_size: -
d_call: -
j_call: TRBJ2-7
cdr3_aa: CAWTDSPKREQYF
cdr3_nt: TGTGCCTGGACAGACTCCCCCAAGCGGGAGCAGTACTTC

v_call: TRBV7-2
clone_size: many
d_call: TRBD2
j_call: TRBJ2-7
cdr3_aa: CASSPGTSGASLGEQYF
cdr3_nt: TGTGCCAGCAGCCCCGGGACTAGCGGAGCCAGCTTGGGGGAGCAGTACTTC

v_call: TRBV6-5
clone_size: -
d_call: -
j_call: TRBJ1-2
cdr3_aa: CASSYTTPDRPYGYTF
cdr3_nt: TGTGCCAGCAGTTACACTACCCCGGACCGGCCCTATGGCTACACCTTC

v_call: TRBV27
clone_size: many
d_call: -
j_call: TRBJ1-5
cdr3_aa: CASSWNTGYNQPQHF
cdr3_nt: TGTGCCAGCAGTTGGAATACAGGGTACAATCAGCCCCAGCATTTT

v_call: TRBV11-2
clone_size: many
d_call: TRBD2
j_call: TRBJ2-7
cdr3_aa: CASSRGLAGESSYEQYF
cdr3_nt: TGTGCCAGCAGCCGGGGACTAGCGGGAGAGAGCTCCTACGAGCAGTACTTC

v_call: TRBV6-1
clone_size: many
d_call: -
j_call: TRBJ2-1
cdr3_aa: CASSYAARYNEQFF
cdr3_nt: TGTGCCAGCAGTTACGCGGCCAGGTACAATGAGCAGTTCTTC

v_call: TRBV10-3
clone_size: many
d_call: -
j_call: TRBJ2-1
cdr3_aa: CAISGLGGRLHNEQFF
cdr3_nt: TGTGCCATCAGTGGTTTAGGAGGGAGGCTCCACAATGAGCAGTTCTTC

v_call: TRBV19
clone_size: -
d_call: -
j_call: TRBJ1-5
cdr3_aa: CASSIVVFNQPQHF
cdr3_nt: TGTGCCAGTAGTATAGTGGTCTTTAATCAGCCCCAGCATTTT

v_call: TRBV6-2/TRBV6-3
clone_size: many
d_call: -
j_call: TRBJ1-2
cdr3_aa: CASSYSMGGRGLANYGYTF
cdr3_nt: TGTGCCAGCAGTTACTCGATGGGTGGGAGAGGGCTCGCGAACTATGGCTACACCTTC

v_call: TRBV28
clone_size: many
d_call: TRBD2
j_call: TRBJ2-7
cdr3_aa: CASIPGGLREQYF
cdr3_nt: TGTGCCAGCATCCCGGGGGGGCTCCGGGAGCAGTACTTC

v_call: TRBV7-2
clone_size: many
d_call: -
j_call: TRBJ1-1
cdr3_aa: CASSRTGYGSTEAFF
cdr3_nt: TGTGCCAGCAGCCGCACAGGGTATGGGAGCACTGAAGCTTTCTTT

v_call: TRBV4-3
clone_size: -
d_call: -
j_call: TRBJ2-1
cdr3_aa: CASSQEASSIYNEQFF
cdr3_nt: TGCGCCAGCAGCCAAGAGGCGAGTAGCATCTACAATGAGCAGTTCTTC

v_call: TRBV20-1
clone_size: -
d_call: -
j_call: TRBJ2-7
cdr3_aa: CSALDSGGAYEQYF
cdr3_nt: TGCAGTGCTTTAGACAGTGGGGGCGCATACGAGCAGTACTTC

v_call: TRBV12-3/TRBV12-4
clone_size: many
d_call: -
j_call: TRBJ2-2
cdr3_aa: CASTPLEDSEGGELFF
cdr3_nt: TGTGCCAGCACTCCATTAGAGGACTCCGAGGGCGGGGAGCTGTTTTTT

v_call: TRBV7-9
clone_size: -
d_call: -
j_call: TRBJ2-6
cdr3_aa: CASRLLLGTVSSGANVLTF
cdr3_nt: TGTGCCAGCAGGTTGCTCTTAGGGACTGTCAGCTCTGGGGCCAACGTCCTGACTTTC

v_call: TRBV20-1
clone_size: -
d_call: -
j_call: TRBJ2-1
cdr3_aa: CSASRIGQADNEQFF
cdr3_nt: TGCAGTGCTAGTCGGATCGGGCAGGCCGACAATGAGCAGTTCTTC

v_call: TRBV7-2
clone_size: many
d_call: TRBD1
j_call: TRBJ2-3
cdr3_aa: CASSSGQGGTDTQYF
cdr3_nt: TGCGCCAGCAGCTCCGGACAGGGGGGGACAGATACGCAGTATTTT

v_call: TRBV7-9
clone_size: -
d_call: -
j_call: TRBJ1-5
cdr3_aa: CASSLGEPQPQHF
cdr3_nt: TGTGCCAGCAGCTTAGGGGAGCCTCAGCCCCAGCATTTT

v_call: TRBV7-2
clone_size: many
d_call: -
j_call: TRBJ2-1
cdr3_aa: CASSLGPSRTAHNEQFF
cdr3_nt: TGTGCCAGCAGCTTAGGTCCCTCTCGGACGGCCCACAATGAGCAGTTCTTC

v_call: TRBV19
clone_size: -
d_call: TRBD2
j_call: TRBJ2-1
cdr3_aa: CASTPASGTNEQFF
cdr3_nt: TGTGCCAGTACCCCCGCTAGCGGGACCAATGAGCAGTTCTTC

v_call: TRBV27
clone_size: -
d_call: -
j_call: TRBJ2-3
cdr3_aa: CASCPGLKLSGTQYF
cdr3_nt: TGTGCCAGCTGCCCGGGACTCAAGCTGTCAGGTACGCAGTATTTT